The subject of this entry is one T cell receptor beta chain. Its antigen is not identified. The TCRbeta library incorporated unique molecular identifiers. TCRdb re-called the PCR reads with MiXCR, one entry per CDR3 protein. The sample records around 370,000 distinct CDR3 sequences, about a sixth being singletons. The record originates from a study of T-cell reconstitution after alpha-beta-depleted transplantation in children. Germline V gives CDR1 MNHEY, CDR2 SVGAGI. Trimming cost V 6 bases and J 0 bases; bases outside gene matches: 8. This CDR3 is 17 amino acids long. Study findings and constraints: It was reported that alpha-beta T cells came from several hundred expanded graft clones (about two months after transplant). For some patients, TCRbeta diversity was high at day 60 because of recipient T cells and thymic progenitors that survived. From newly produced T cells came most of the T-cell counts and diversity one year after transplant.

Sequenced material: PBMCs, mostly from graft donor cells, taken 360 days after TCRalphabeta/CD19-depleted stem cell transplant. The chain combines TRBV6-5 with TRBJ2-3; 11 bases align to TRBD2. The sequence was obtained from a male patient between 2 and 10 years old who had a stem cell transplant for acute lymphoblastic leukemia, so the T cells may come from the graft donor. In nucleotides, the CDR3 is TGTGCCAGCAGATTAGCGGGAGGGCCATATAGCACAGATACGCAGTATTTT. Its protein is CASRLAGGPYSTDTQYF.